A single sample is the source of the 4 T cell receptor beta chains below, sequenced in a study of cytomegalovirus exposure and HLA in healthy donors. 13 Jbeta primers and 60 Vbeta primers were used for the PCR. The data were produced by immunoSEQ multiplex PCR, yet TCRdb's version contains in-frame clones alone and is incomplete. Of more than 40,000 clones listed, 81% are singletons. The sample taken for sequencing was PBMCs. The receptors were sampled from a man aged 45-60 years in good health and CMV-seronegative.

The CDR3 nucleotides read TGTGCCAGCAGCTTTTCACTGTTACTTCCTCGGGACAATGAGCAGTTCTTC. It specifies CASSFSLLLPRDNEQFF. The V call is TRBV5-6, the J call TRBJ2-1; no reliable D call. Trimming removed 2 bases from V and 5 bases from J, with 20 bases in between. This CDR3 has 17 residues. Germline V gene data show CDR1 as SGHDT and CDR2 as YYEEEE.

V is TRBV29-1 and J is TRBJ1-1; D gene unclear. The CDR3 length is 12 residues. The germline V gene has CDR1 SQVTM and CDR2 ANQGSEA. V was clipped by 6 bases and J by 3 bases, with 11 bases between them. The CDR3 loop is CSVRRYDTEAFF. In DNA, the CDR3 is TGCAGCGTGCGTCGGTACGACACTGAAGCTTTCTTT.

V is TRBV4-3 and J is TRBJ1-6; no reliable D call. With 4 bases removed from V and 0 bases from J, the gap between germline ends came to 7 bases. This CDR3 spans 15 amino acids. Per the germline V gene, CDR1 is LGHNA and CDR2 is YSLEER. In DNA, the CDR3 is TGCGCCAGCAGCCCTGGCAGCTCCTATAATTCACCCCTCCACTTT. Amino acid sequence: CASSPGSSYNSPLHF.

The sample holds a few counts of this clone. The rearrangement uses TRBV7-8 and TRBJ2-1; TRBD2 agrees at 8 bases. The germline CDR1 and CDR2 sequences are SGHVS and FQNEAQ. This CDR3 comprises 16 residues. V shed 1 base and J 1 base; nucleotides not matched to a gene: 3. CDR3 residues: CASSLGGRPSYNEQFF. CDR3 coding DNA: TGTGCCAGCAGCTTAGGCGGGAGGCCGTCCTACAATGAGCAGTTCTTC.